One and the same sample provided the 25 T cell receptor beta chains below, sequenced in a study of T cell responses to AZD1222 COVID-19 vaccine. Sequenced by immunoSEQ multiplex PCR; TCRdb stores in-frame clones only, minus some. The data contain some 150,000 clones, around 89% of them singletons. The sample here was peripheral blood, taken on day 0 of AZD1222 vaccination. These TCRs come from an adult in good health.

DNA of the CDR3: TGTGCCAGCAGATTCAGGGCTGGGGCCAACGTCCTGACTTTC. Amino acids: CASRFRAGANVLTF. V gene TRBV28 combines with J gene TRBJ2-6; D possibly corresponds to TRBD1 (5 bases). Trimming took 6 bases from V and 2 from J, leaving 8 bases between them. Germline assignment: CDR1 MDHEN and CDR2 SYDVKM. The CDR3 sequence is 14 residues long.

The genes are TRBV4-1 and TRBJ2-2; TRBD2 matches at 9 bases. The CDR3 loop spans 14 amino acids. Germline loops: CDR1 MGHRA, CDR2 YSYEKL. After removal of 8 bases from V and 6 bases from J, the junction contained 7 bases not matched to a gene. In DNA, the CDR3 is TGCGCCAGCCGCTATAGCGGGAGCGCCGGGGAGCTGTTTTTT. Translation gives CASRYSGSAGELFF.

This chain connects TRBV19 to TRBJ1-5; the D is unclear. This CDR3 has 13 residues. V lost 7 bases and J 5 bases, leaving 12 bases between the germline ends. Germline lookup yields CDR1 LNHDA and CDR2 SQIVND (reference sequence). The CDR3 nucleotides are TGTGCCAGTACCAAGGACCGGGATCAGCCCCAGCATTTT. It is translated as CASTKDRDQPQHF.

The chain combines TRBV3-1 (or the pseudogene TRBV3-2) with TRBJ1-3; D is uncertain. The CDR3 has 15 amino acids. The germline V gene has CDR1 LGHDT and CDR2 YNNKEL (reference sequence). V gave up 4 bases and J gave up 4 bases, with 14 bases separating them. The CDR3 reads CASSLRQVVGNTIYF. CDR3 nucleotides: TGTGCCAGCAGCCTGCGGCAGGTCGTCGGAAACACCATATATTTT.

This clone appeared a single time. The V and J genes are TRBV5-1 and TRBJ2-1; D might be TRBD2 (5 bases). This CDR3 region has 15 residues. CDR1 is SGHRS and CDR2 is YFSETQ in the germline V gene. V was trimmed by 0 bases and J by 4 bases, leaving 11 bases between them. CDR3 DNA: TGCGCCAGCAGCTTGGACGGGGAAAATTACAATGAGCAGTTCTTC. This codes for CASSLDGENYNEQFF.

The gene calls are TRBV5-8 and TRBJ1-5; 10 nucleotides line up with TRBD1. Losses at the gene ends were 3 bases for V and 7 bases for J; bases not matched to a gene: 7. CDR1 and CDR2 (germline): SGHTS, YDEGEE. The CDR3 runs to 15 residues. CDR3 protein: CASSSTDRGDQPQHF. CDR3 DNA: TGTGCCAGCAGCTCCACGGACAGGGGGGACCAGCCCCAGCATTTT.

CDR3 amino acids: CASSQAWTGELFF. CDR3 DNA sequence: TGTGCCAGCAGCCAAGCTTGGACCGGGGAGCTGTTTTTT. The chain links TRBV14 to TRBJ2-2; D remains unclear. Trimming removed 1 base at V and 5 bases at J, with 5 bases between. This CDR3 has 13 amino acids. CDR1 is SGHDN and CDR2 is FVKESK in the germline V gene.

V usage is TRBV7-3 and J usage is TRBJ2-1; 12 bases map to TRBD2. Germline CDR1 is SGHTA and CDR2 is FQGTGA. The CDR3 is 14 amino acids. The V and J ends lost 5 bases and 10 bases, in that order; junction bases with no gene match: 6. This CDR3 reads CASSRLAGVSEQFF. CDR3 bases: TGTGCCAGCAGCCGACTAGCGGGAGTCTCGGAGCAGTTCTTC.

The gene calls are TRBV19 and TRBJ1-5; TRBD1 matches 7 bases. This CDR3 has 15 amino acids. Germline CDR1 LNHDA, CDR2 SQIVND (reference sequence). The V segment lost 5 bases and the J segment 4 bases; nucleotides outside the gene matches: 8. Here the CDR3 DNA reads TGTGCCAGTAGTCTTGCTGGACAGGAAAATCAGCCCCAGCATTTT. Translated, it gives CASSLAGQENQPQHF.

This clone has just one count. This sequence joins TRBV5-1 and TRBJ1-2; possible D gene TRBD1, 5 bases. V was cut by 4 bases and J by 3 bases, with 10 bases left in between. CDR1 SGHRS and CDR2 YFSETQ come from the germline V gene. The CDR3 is 13 amino acids. The CDR3 sequence: CASSLETDYGYTF. In nucleotides, the CDR3 is TGCGCCAGCAGCCTGGAGACAGACTATGGCTACACCTTC.

The genes are TRBV7-6 and TRBJ2-2; D is tentatively TRBD1 or TRBD2 (6 bases each). The length of the CDR3 is 16 residues. CDR1 and CDR2 (germline): SGHVS, FNYEAQ. Trimming removed 0 bases at V and 5 bases at J, with 13 bases between. In DNA form, the CDR3 reads TGTGCCAGCAGCTTAGCCGGGACACGGGAGACCGGGGAGCTGTTTTTT. Translated, it gives CASSLAGTRETGELFF.

The chain is built from TRBV19 and TRBJ1-6; no clear D gene. The V gene lost 4 bases and the J gene lost 7 bases, with 8 bases spanning the gap. This CDR3 has 13 amino acids. Looked up from germline, CDR1 is LNHDA and CDR2 is SQIVND (reference sequence). This CDR3 reads CASSREINSPLHF. The CDR3 coding sequence is TGTGCCAGTAGTAGGGAAATCAATTCACCCCTCCACTTT.

This chain links TRBV24-1 with TRBJ1-6; D is ambiguous. The CDR3 consists of 16 residues. Per germline, CDR1 KGHDR and CDR2 SFDVKD. The germline V and J ends were trimmed by 4 bases and 7 bases, with 16 bases remaining between them. The CDR3 reads CATSDPNGFWNSPLHF. Written as DNA, the CDR3 is TGTGCCACCAGTGACCCGAATGGGTTCTGGAATTCACCCCTCCACTTT.

The sample holds one count of this clone. This chain joins TRBV4-2 and TRBJ1-2; 7 bases line up with TRBD1. V lost 1 base, J lost 2 bases, and 7 bases stayed unmatched. The CDR3 spans 16 residues. Per the germline V gene, CDR1 is LGHNA and CDR2 is YNFKEQ. The CDR3 DNA sequence: TGTGCCAGCAGCCAAGTGGATGGGGACAGCAACTATGGCTACACCTTC. It is translated as CASSQVDGDSNYGYTF.

The rearrangement joins TRBV7-2 to TRBJ2-7; 10 bases fit TRBD1. This CDR3 comprises 14 residues. Germline CDR1 SGHTA, CDR2 FQGNSA. V was clipped by 7 bases and J by 2 bases; unmatched bases: 5. In DNA, the CDR3 is TGTGCCAGCATGGGGGGGACAGGGGCCTACGAGCAGTACTTC. Encoded protein: CASMGGTGAYEQYF.

The chain links TRBV2 to TRBJ2-2, with 12 positions matching TRBD1. This CDR3 has 16 amino acids. Unmatched junction bases numbered 9, after V lost 8 bases and J lost 5 bases. Germline CDR1 reads SNHLY; CDR2 reads FYNNEI. This CDR3 reads CASARDRGQGTGELFF. As DNA, the CDR3 is TGTGCCAGCGCGAGGGACAGGGGGCAAGGAACCGGGGAGCTGTTTTTT.

The chain uses TRBV27 and TRBJ1-6, with a possible D match to TRBD1 (6 bases). Germline lookup yields CDR1 MNHEY and CDR2 SMNVEV (reference sequence). The length of the CDR3 is 15 residues. With 5 bases removed from V and 3 bases from J, the gap between germline ends came to 11 bases. CDR3 in DNA: TGTGCCAGCAGTCCCAGGGGTCACTATAATTCACCCCTCCACTTT. This gives the protein CASSPRGHYNSPLHF.

The chain uses TRBV5-1 and TRBJ1-6; D perhaps matches TRBD1 (5 bases). The CDR3 length is 15 residues. V was cut by 2 bases and J by 6 bases, with 12 bases left in between. The germline gives CDR1 SGHRS, CDR2 YFSETQ. DNA for the CDR3: TGCGCCAGCAGCTTCGGGACGGCCAGTAATTCACCCCTCCACTTT. Its protein is CASSFGTASNSPLHF.

The chain couples TRBV5-4 to TRBJ2-7; TRBD2 might be the D (5 bases). V lost 1 base and J 5 bases, leaving 16 bases between the germline ends. Germline V gene lookup returns CDR1 SGHNT and CDR2 YYREEE (reference sequence). This CDR3 comprises 15 residues. The CDR3: CASSLLRGRGDEQYF. In DNA form, the CDR3 reads TGTGCCAGCAGCTTGCTGCGAGGGCGTGGGGACGAGCAGTACTTC.

As DNA, the CDR3 is TGCGCCAGCAGCCAAGGTACAGGGGGGTACTATGGCTACACCTTC. This translates into CASSQGTGGYYGYTF. This sequence joins TRBV4-3 and TRBJ1-2, with 8 bases identical to TRBD1. Germline loops: CDR1 LGHNA, CDR2 YSLEER. This CDR3 is 15 amino acids long. V lost 1 base to trimming and J lost 3 bases; unmatched junction nucleotides: 4.

The chain carries TRBV6-5 and TRBJ1-1; D unresolved. Germline lookup yields CDR1 MNHEY and CDR2 SVGAGI. V gave up 1 base and J gave up 0 bases, with 3 bases separating them. There are 13 residues in the CDR3. The chain's CDR3 is CASSYFVNTEAFF. The DNA of the CDR3 is TGTGCCAGCAGTTACTTCGTGAACACTGAAGCTTTCTTT.

The V and J genes are TRBV7-9 and TRBJ1-5; weak D call: TRBD1 (5 bases). V was pared by 4 bases and J by 0 bases, with 22 bases between. This CDR3 is built from 19 residues. Germline-derived CDR1 and CDR2 are SEHNR and FQNEAQ (reference sequence). CDR3 in DNA: TGTGCCAGCAGCTCCGAGACGGGGGAAGGGCATTTTAGCAATCAGCCCCAGCATTTT. This sequence encodes CASSSETGEGHFSNQPQHF.

The gene calls are TRBV19 and TRBJ2-7; no definite D call. Germline V gene sequence: CDR1 LNHDA, CDR2 SQIVND (reference sequence). The CDR3 spans 13 residues. V lost 6 bases to trimming and J lost 2 bases, with 11 bases between them. Here the CDR3 reads CASSFGRTYEQYF. The CDR3 DNA follows: TGTGCCAGTAGCTTTGGACGGACCTACGAGCAGTACTTC.

This clone was observed a handful of times. This chain connects TRBV7-9 to TRBJ1-4; 8 nucleotides agree with TRBD1. After removal of 2 bases from V and 2 bases from J, the junction contained 4 bases not matched to a gene. Germline V CDR1 and CDR2: SEHNR, FQNEAQ (reference sequence). The CDR3 is 16 residues long. The CDR3 region is CASSLQGARTNEKLFF. The DNA for the CDR3 is TGTGCCAGCAGCTTACAGGGGGCGCGGACTAATGAAAAACTGTTTTTT.

V gene TRBV9 combines with J gene TRBJ2-1; the match to TRBD2 covers 7 bases. The J segment lost 1 base and the V segment lost 6 bases, leaving 7 bases of the junction unmatched. The CDR3 runs 15 residues. The germline V gene encodes CDR1 SGDLS and CDR2 YYNGEE. CDR3 coding DNA: TGTGCCAGCACCCTAGCGGACAATTCCTACAATGAGCAGTTCTTC. The encoded protein is CASTLADNSYNEQFF.